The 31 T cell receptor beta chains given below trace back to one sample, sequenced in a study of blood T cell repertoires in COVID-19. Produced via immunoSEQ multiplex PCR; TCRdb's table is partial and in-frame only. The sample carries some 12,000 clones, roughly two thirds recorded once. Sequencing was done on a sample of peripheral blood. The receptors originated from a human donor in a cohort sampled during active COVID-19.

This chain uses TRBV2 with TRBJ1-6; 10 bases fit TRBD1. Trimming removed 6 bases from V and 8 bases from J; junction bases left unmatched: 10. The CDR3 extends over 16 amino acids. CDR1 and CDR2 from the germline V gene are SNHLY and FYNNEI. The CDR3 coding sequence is TGTGCCAGCAGGATAGTCAGGGGACAGGGGCATTCACCCCTCCACTTT. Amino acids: CASRIVRGQGHSPLHF.

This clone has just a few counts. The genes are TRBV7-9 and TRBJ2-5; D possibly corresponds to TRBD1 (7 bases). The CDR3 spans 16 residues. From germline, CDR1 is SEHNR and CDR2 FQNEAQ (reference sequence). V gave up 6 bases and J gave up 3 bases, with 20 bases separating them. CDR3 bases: TGTGCCAGCAGACCCGTTCTCGGCAGGGGGGAAGAGACCCAGTACTTC. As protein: CASRPVLGRGEETQYF.

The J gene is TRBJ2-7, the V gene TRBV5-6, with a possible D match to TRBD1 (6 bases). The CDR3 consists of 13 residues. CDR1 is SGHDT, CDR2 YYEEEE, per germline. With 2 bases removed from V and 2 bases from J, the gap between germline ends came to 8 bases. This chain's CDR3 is CASSFYRAYEQYF. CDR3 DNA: TGTGCCAGCAGCTTTTACAGGGCCTACGAGCAGTACTTC.

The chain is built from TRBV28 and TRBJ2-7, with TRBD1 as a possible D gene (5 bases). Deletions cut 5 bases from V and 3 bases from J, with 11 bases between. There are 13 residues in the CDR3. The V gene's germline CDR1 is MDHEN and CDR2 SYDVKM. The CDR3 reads CASSPPTDYEQYF. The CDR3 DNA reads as TGTGCCAGCAGTCCCCCGACAGACTACGAGCAGTACTTC.

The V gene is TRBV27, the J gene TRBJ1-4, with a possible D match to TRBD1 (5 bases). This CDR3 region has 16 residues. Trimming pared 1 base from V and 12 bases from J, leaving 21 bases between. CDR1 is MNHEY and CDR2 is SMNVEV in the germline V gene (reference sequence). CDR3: CASSLYPLQGLSQLFF. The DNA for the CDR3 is TGTGCCAGCAGTTTATATCCCCTTCAGGGACTTAGTCAACTGTTTTTT.

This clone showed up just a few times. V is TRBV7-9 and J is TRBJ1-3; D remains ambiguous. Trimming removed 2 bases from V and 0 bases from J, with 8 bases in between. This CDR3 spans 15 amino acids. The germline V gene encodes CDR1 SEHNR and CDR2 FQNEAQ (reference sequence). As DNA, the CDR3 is TGTGCCAGCAGCTTAACCCAGGCCTCTGGAAACACCATATATTTT. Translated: CASSLTQASGNTIYF.

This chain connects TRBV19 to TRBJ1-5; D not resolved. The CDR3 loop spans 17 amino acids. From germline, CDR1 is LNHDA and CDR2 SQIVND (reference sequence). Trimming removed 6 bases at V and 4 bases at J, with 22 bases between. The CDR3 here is CASRAGIHLGGNQPQHF. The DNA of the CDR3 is TGTGCCAGTAGAGCCGGGATACACCTTGGTGGGAATCAGCCCCAGCATTTT. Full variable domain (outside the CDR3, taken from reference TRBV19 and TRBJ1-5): DGGITQSPKYLFRKEGQNVTLSCEQNLNHDAMYWYRQDPGQGLRLIYYSQIVNDFQKGDIAEGYSVSREKKESFPLTVTSAQKNPTAFYLCASRAGIHLGGNQPQHFGDGTRLSIL.

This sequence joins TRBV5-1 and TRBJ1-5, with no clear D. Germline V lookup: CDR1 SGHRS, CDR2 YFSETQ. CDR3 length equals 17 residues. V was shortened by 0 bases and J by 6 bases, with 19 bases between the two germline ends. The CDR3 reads CASSLGSPLSNGQPQHF. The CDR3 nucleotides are TGCGCCAGCAGCTTGGGCTCCCCATTAAGCAATGGTCAGCCCCAGCATTTT.

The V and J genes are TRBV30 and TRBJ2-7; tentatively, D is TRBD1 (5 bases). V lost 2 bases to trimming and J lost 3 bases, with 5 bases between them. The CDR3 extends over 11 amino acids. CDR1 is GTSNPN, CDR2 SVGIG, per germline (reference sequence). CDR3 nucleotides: TGTGCCTGGAGTCAGGGCTACGAGCAGTACTTC. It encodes CAWSQGYEQYF. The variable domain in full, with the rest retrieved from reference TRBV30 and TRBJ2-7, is SQTIHQWPATLVQPVGSPLSLECTVEGTSNPNLYWYRQAAGRGLQLLFYSVGIGQISSEVPQNLSASRPQDRQFILSSKKLLLSDSGFYLCAWSQGYEQYFGPGTRLTVT.

As DNA, the CDR3 is TGTGCCAGCAGTTACTCCAACAGGCTATTTTTTTCACCCCTCCACTTT. It is translated as CASSYSNRLFFSPLHF. The V call is TRBV6-5, the J call TRBJ1-6; a weak D match, TRBD1 (5 bases). Trimming took 0 bases from V and 9 from J, leaving 15 bases between them. CDR1 and CDR2 from the germline V gene are MNHEY and SVGAGI. The CDR3 runs to 16 residues.

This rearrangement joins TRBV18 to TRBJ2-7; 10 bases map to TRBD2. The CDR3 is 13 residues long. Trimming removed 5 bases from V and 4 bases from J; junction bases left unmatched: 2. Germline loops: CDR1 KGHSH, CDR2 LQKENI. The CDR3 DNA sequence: TGTGCCAGCTCAACGACTAGCGGGTACGAGCAGTACTTC. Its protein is CASSTTSGYEQYF. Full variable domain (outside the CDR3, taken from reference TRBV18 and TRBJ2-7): NAGVMQNPRHLVRRRGQEARLRCSPMKGHSHVYWYRQLPEEGLKFMVYLQKENIIDESGMPKERFSAEFPKEGPSILRIQQVVRGDSAAYFCASSTTSGYEQYFGPGTRLTVT.

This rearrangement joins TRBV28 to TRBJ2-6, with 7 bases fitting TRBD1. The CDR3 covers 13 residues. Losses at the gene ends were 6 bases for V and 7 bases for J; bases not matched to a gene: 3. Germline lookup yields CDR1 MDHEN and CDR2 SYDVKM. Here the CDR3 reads CASRDRPANVLTF. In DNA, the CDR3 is TGTGCCAGCAGGGACAGGCCCGCCAACGTCCTGACTTTC.

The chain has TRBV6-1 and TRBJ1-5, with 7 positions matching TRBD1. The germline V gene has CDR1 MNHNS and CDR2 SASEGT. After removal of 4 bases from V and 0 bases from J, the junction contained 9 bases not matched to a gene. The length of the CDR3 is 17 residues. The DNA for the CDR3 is TGTGCCAGCAGTGCGACAGGGCAGGGCAATAGCAATCAGCCCCAGCATTTT. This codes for CASSATGQGNSNQPQHF.

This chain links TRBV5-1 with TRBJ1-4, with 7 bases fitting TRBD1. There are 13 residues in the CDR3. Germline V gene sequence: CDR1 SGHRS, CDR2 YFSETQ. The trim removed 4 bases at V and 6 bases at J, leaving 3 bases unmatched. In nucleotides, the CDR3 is TGCGCCAGCAGCCCCGGGACAGATGAAAAACTGTTTTTT. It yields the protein CASSPGTDEKLFF.

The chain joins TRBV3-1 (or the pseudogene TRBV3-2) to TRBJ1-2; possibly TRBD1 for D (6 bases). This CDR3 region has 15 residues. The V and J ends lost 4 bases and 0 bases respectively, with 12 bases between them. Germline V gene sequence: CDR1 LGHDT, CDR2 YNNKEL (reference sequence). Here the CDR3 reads CASSLLGQSNYGYTF. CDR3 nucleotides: TGTGCCAGCAGCCTCCTGGGACAATCTAACTATGGCTACACCTTC.

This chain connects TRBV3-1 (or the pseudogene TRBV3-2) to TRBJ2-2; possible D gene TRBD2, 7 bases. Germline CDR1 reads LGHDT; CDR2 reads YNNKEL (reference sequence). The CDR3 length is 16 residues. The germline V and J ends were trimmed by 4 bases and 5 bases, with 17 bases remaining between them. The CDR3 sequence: CASSLRAGAQTGELFF. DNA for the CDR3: TGTGCCAGCAGCCTCAGGGCGGGGGCCCAGACCGGGGAGCTGTTTTTT.

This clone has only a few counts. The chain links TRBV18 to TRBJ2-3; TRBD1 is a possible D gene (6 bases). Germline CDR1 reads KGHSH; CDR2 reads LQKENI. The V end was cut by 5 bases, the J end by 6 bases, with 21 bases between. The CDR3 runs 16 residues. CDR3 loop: CASSSPVLAQGDTQYF. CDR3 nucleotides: TGTGCCAGCTCAAGCCCGGTCCTAGCCCAGGGGGATACGCAGTATTTT. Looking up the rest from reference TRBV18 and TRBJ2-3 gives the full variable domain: NAGVMQNPRHLVRRRGQEARLRCSPMKGHSHVYWYRQLPEEGLKFMVYLQKENIIDESGMPKERFSAEFPKEGPSILRIQQVVRGDSAAYFCASSSPVLAQGDTQYFGPGTRLTVL.

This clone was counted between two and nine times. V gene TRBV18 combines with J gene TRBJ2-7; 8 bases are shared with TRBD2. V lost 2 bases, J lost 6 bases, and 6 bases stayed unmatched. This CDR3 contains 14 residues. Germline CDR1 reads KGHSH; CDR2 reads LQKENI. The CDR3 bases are TGTGCCAGCTCACCAGCACTAGCGGCCACCGAGCAGTACTTC. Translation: CASSPALAATEQYF.

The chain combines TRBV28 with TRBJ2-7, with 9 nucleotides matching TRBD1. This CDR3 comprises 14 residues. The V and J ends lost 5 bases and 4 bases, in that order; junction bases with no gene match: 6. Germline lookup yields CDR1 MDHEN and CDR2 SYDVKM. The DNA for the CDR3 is TGTGCCAGCAGTCCGACAGGGGGAAGGTACGAGCAGTACTTC. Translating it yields CASSPTGGRYEQYF.

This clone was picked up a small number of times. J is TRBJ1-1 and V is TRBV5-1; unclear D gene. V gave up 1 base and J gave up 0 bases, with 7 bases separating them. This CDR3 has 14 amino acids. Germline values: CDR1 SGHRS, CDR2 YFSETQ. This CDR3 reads CASSLYRLNTEAFF. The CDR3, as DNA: TGCGCCAGCAGCTTGTATCGTCTGAACACTGAAGCTTTCTTT.

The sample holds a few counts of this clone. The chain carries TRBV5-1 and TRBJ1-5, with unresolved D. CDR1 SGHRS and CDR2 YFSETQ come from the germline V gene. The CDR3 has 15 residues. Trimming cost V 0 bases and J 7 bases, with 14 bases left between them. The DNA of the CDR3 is TGCGCCAGCAGCTTGGCGGGGTTGGTAGGGCAGCCCCAGCATTTT. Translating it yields CASSLAGLVGQPQHF.

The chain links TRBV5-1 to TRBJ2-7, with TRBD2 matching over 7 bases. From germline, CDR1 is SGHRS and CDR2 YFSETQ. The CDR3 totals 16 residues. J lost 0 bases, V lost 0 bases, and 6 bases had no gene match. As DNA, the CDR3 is TGCGCCAGCAGCTTGGTTGGAGCGGGGAGCTCCTACGAGCAGTACTTC. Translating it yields CASSLVGAGSSYEQYF. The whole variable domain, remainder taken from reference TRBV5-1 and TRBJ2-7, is KAGVTQTPRYLIKTRGQQVTLSCSPISGHRSVSWYQQTPGQGLQFLFEYFSETQRNKGNFPGRFSGRQFSNSRSEMNVSTLELGDSALYLCASSLVGAGSSYEQYFGPGTRLTVT.

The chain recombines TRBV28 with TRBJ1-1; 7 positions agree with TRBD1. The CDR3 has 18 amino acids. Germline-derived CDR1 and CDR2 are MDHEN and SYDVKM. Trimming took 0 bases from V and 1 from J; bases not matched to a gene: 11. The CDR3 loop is CASSLWWRGQGSNTEAFF. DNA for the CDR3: TGTGCCAGCAGTTTATGGTGGAGGGGGCAGGGCTCGAACACTGAAGCTTTCTTT. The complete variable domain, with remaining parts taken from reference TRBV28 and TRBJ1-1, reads DVKVTQSSRYLVKRTGEKVFLECVQDMDHENMFWYRQDPGLGLRLIYFSYDVKMKEKGDIPEGYSVSREKKERFSLILESASTNQTSMYLCASSLWWRGQGSNTEAFFGQGTRLTVV.

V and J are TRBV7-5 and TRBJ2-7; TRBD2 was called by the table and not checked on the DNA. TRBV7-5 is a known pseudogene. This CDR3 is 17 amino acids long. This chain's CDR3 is CARSFALSLEFSYEQYF. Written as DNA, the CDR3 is TGTGCCAGAAGCTTTGCACTTAGCTTAGAGTTCTCCTACGAGCAGTACTTC.

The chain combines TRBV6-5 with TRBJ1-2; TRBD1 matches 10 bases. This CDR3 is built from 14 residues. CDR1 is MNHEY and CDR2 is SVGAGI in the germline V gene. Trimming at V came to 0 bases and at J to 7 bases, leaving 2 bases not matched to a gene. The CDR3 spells CASSYSGQGVGYTF. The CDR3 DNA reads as TGTGCCAGCAGTTACTCCGGACAGGGGGTTGGCTACACCTTC.

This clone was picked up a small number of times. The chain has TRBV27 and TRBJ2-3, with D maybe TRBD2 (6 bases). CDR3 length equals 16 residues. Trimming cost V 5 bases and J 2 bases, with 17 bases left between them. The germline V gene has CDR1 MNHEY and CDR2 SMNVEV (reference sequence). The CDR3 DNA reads TGTGCCAGCAGTCACCGACCGGGACTCATCACAGATACGCAGTATTTT. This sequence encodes CASSHRPGLITDTQYF.

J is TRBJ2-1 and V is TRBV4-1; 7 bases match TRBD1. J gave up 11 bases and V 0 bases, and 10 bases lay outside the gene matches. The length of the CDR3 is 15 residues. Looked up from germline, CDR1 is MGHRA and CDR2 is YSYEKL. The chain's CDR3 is CASSQDDGTANKQFF. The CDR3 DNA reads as TGCGCCAGCAGCCAAGACGACGGGACAGCTAACAAGCAGTTCTTC.

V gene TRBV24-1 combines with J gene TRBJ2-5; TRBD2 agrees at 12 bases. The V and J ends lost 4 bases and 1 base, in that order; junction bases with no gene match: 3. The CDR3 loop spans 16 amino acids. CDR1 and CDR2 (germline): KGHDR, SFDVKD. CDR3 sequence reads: CATSDPSGRGQETQYF. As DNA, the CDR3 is TGTGCCACCAGTGACCCTAGCGGGAGGGGCCAAGAGACCCAGTACTTC.

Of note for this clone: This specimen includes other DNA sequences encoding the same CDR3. For the CDR3, the DNA is TGCGCCAGCAGCCGAGACAGGGCGGGAGATACGCAGTATTTT. It specifies CASSRDRAGDTQYF. The chain links TRBV5-1 to TRBJ2-3; 7 positions match TRBD1. The CDR3 length is 14 residues. Looked up from germline, CDR1 is SGHRS and CDR2 is YFSETQ. Trimming removed 4 bases from V and 5 bases from J; junction bases left unmatched: 7.

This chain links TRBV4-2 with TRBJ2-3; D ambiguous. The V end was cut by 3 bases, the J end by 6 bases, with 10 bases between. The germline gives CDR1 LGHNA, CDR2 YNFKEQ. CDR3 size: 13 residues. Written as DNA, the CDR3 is TGTGCCAGCAGCCACCTCATCGGGGATACGCAGTATTTT. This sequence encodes CASSHLIGDTQYF.

The CDR3 coding sequence is TGCAGCGCCACAGATTGGGATACGCAGTATTTT. Amino acid sequence: CSATDWDTQYF. This chain connects TRBV29-1 to TRBJ2-3; D unresolved. CDR3 size: 11 residues. The germline V gene encodes CDR1 SQVTM and CDR2 ANQGSEA. V lost 7 bases, J lost 6 bases, and 11 bases lay in between.